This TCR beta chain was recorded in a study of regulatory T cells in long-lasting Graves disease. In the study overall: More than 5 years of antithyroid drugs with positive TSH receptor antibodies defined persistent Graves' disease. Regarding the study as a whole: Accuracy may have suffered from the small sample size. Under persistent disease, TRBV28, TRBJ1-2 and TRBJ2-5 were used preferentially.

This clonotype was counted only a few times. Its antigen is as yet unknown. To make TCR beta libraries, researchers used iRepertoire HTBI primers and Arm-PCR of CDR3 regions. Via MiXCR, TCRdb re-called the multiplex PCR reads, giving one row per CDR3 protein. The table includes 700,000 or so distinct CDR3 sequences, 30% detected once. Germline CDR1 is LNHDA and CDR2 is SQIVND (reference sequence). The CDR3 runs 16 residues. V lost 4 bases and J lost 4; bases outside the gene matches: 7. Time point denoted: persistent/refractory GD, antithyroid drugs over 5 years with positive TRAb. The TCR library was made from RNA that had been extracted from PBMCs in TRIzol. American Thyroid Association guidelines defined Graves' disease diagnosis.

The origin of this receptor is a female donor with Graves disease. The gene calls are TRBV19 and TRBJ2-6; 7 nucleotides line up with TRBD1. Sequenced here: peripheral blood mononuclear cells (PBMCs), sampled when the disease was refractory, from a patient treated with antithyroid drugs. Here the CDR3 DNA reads TGTGCCAGTAGTACCGGGACAGCCGGGGGGGCCAACGTCCTGACTTTC. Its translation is CASSTGTAGGANVLTF.